The entry below gives a single TCR beta chain sequence along with its context. The target antigen is unknown. Reverse transcribing all isolated RNA meant expressed TCRB transcripts were sequenced. Naive, central memory and regulatory T cell samples yielded about 4 million reads on average. Sequencing was performed with immunoSEQ multiplex PCR; in TCRdb, only in-frame clones are kept and a portion is missing. The sample holds 300,000 to 350,000 clones, around 9.3% seen once. V shed 5 bases and J shed 6 bases, with 20 bases lying between them. The CDR3 runs to 15 residues. Germline assignment: CDR1 MNHEY and CDR2 SMNVEV (reference sequence). By way of CD45RO/CCR7/CD25/CD127/CD95/CD27, the CD4+ regulatory, stem cell-like memory, central memory and naive cells were sorted. This sample is drawn from a study of beta chain features in type 1 diabetes. Study information: Comparable age, gender and cell yields were observed in patients relative to healthy donors. The study's findings and limits: Relative to healthy donors, patients appeared to have naive, central memory and Treg TCRB repertoires that were more similar. A moderate, significant TCRB CDR3 shortening appeared in type 1 diabetes across four CD4+ subsets.

The receptor was isolated from a man younger than 45 with type 1 diabetes. V gene TRBV27 combines with J gene TRBJ2-7, with D possibly matching TRBD1 (6 bases). The sample consisted of central memory CD4+ T cells from blood. The chain's CDR3 is CASSAKTGTPLEQYF. The CDR3 DNA reads TGTGCCAGCAGTGCCAAAACCGGGACACCCCTCGAGCAGTACTTC.